Listed below are T cell receptor beta chains from one sample, sequenced in a study of blood T cell repertoires in COVID-19. The data were produced by immunoSEQ multiplex PCR, yet TCRdb's version contains in-frame clones alone and is incomplete. The sample consists of fewer than 250,000 clones, nearly 85% of them appearing once. Sequencing input: peripheral blood. The receptor set was obtained from a human donor in a cohort sampled during active COVID-19. CDR3s include the opening cysteine and the closing phenylalanine or tryptophan. The order of the fields is clone size, J gene, V gene, D gene, CDR3 protein, CDR3 DNA. The D gene is left open where the match is weak. Not all rows give a size; the values are once, few, many and, for expanded clones, a class.

clone size: .
J gene: TRBJ2-7
V gene: TRBV30
D gene: TRBD2
CDR3 protein: CAWRGKLAGPAGYEQYF
CDR3 DNA: TGTGCCTGGAGGGGGAAATTAGCGGGGCCAGCGGGGTACGAGCAGTACTTC

clone size: .
J gene: TRBJ2-7
V gene: TRBV9
D gene: .
CDR3 protein: CASSVVGSNDGEQYF
CDR3 DNA: TGTGCCAGCAGCGTAGTGGGGAGCAACGATGGCGAGCAGTACTTC

clone size: many
J gene: TRBJ2-7
V gene: TRBV6-5
D gene: .
CDR3 protein: CASSYSRGRPYEQYF
CDR3 DNA: TGTGCCAGCAGTTACTCGCGGGGCAGGCCTTACGAGCAGTACTTC

clone size: .
J gene: TRBJ2-3
V gene: TRBV4-1
D gene: .
CDR3 protein: CASSQDGAGGGGDTQYF
CDR3 DNA: TGCGCCAGCAGCCAAGATGGAGCAGGAGGGGGGGGAGATACGCAGTATTTT

clone size: .
J gene: TRBJ2-3
V gene: TRBV6-5
D gene: TRBD1
CDR3 protein: CASTDRGRTDTQYF
CDR3 DNA: TGTGCCAGCACCGACAGGGGGCGAACAGATACGCAGTATTTT

clone size: .
J gene: TRBJ2-3
V gene: TRBV6-4
D gene: .
CDR3 protein: CASSDGASSTDTQYF
CDR3 DNA: TGTGCCAGCAGTGACGGGGCCTCTAGCACAGATACGCAGTATTTT

clone size: once
J gene: TRBJ2-3
V gene: TRBV28
D gene: TRBD2
CDR3 protein: CASSLGGGRPGTQYF
CDR3 DNA: TGTGCCAGCAGTCTTGGGGGCGGGAGGCCGGGTACGCAGTATTTT

clone size: .
J gene: TRBJ2-7
V gene: TRBV28
D gene: TRBD1
CDR3 protein: CASSDGQGKYEQYF
CDR3 DNA: TGTGCCAGCAGCGACGGACAGGGGAAATACGAGCAGTACTTC

clone size: .
J gene: TRBJ2-7
V gene: TRBV11-2
D gene: .
CDR3 protein: CASSPRGRDFYEQYF
CDR3 DNA: TGTGCCAGCAGTCCTAGGGGGAGGGACTTCTACGAGCAGTACTTC

clone size: .
J gene: TRBJ2-5
V gene: TRBV10-2
D gene: TRBD1
CDR3 protein: CASSELGQGAGQTQYF
CDR3 DNA: TGCGCCAGCAGTGAGCTAGGACAGGGGGCTGGTCAGACCCAGTACTTC

clone size: once
J gene: TRBJ2-3
V gene: TRBV18
D gene: TRBD2
CDR3 protein: CASRTSGGTDTQYF
CDR3 DNA: TGTGCCAGCAGAACTAGCGGGGGAACAGATACGCAGTATTTT

clone size: .
J gene: TRBJ2-1
V gene: TRBV3-1/TRBV3-2
D gene: TRBD1
CDR3 protein: CASSQVEEGQGENEQFF
CDR3 DNA: TGTGCCAGCAGCCAAGTCGAAGAGGGACAGGGGGAAAATGAGCAGTTCTTC

clone size: .
J gene: TRBJ1-2
V gene: TRBV5-1
D gene: .
CDR3 protein: CASSLLQQGDYGYTF
CDR3 DNA: TGCGCCAGCAGCTTGCTTCAACAGGGAGACTATGGCTACACCTTC

clone size: .
J gene: TRBJ1-5
V gene: TRBV28
D gene: .
CDR3 protein: CASSLLQGSNQPQHF
CDR3 DNA: TGTGCCAGCAGCCTATTACAGGGCAGCAATCAGCCCCAGCATTTT

clone size: .
J gene: TRBJ2-7
V gene: TRBV5-1
D gene: TRBD2
CDR3 protein: CASSFTSGSSYEQYF
CDR3 DNA: TGCGCCAGCAGCTTCACTAGCGGGAGCTCCTACGAGCAGTACTTC

clone size: .
J gene: TRBJ2-1
V gene: TRBV5-1
D gene: TRBD1
CDR3 protein: CASSTRDRRGAEQFF
CDR3 DNA: TGCGCCAGCAGCACCAGGGACAGGAGAGGAGCTGAGCAGTTCTTC

clone size: .
J gene: TRBJ1-5
V gene: TRBV2
D gene: .
CDR3 protein: CASGKDIGQPQHF
CDR3 DNA: TGTGCCAGCGGGAAGGACATAGGTCAGCCCCAGCATTTT

clone size: .
J gene: TRBJ2-1
V gene: TRBV9
D gene: TRBD1
CDR3 protein: CASDGTGFNNEQFF
CDR3 DNA: TGTGCCAGCGACGGGACAGGGTTTAACAATGAGCAGTTCTTC